This entry describes one T cell receptor beta chain. This specimen belongs to a study of T cell changes during pregnancy in multiple sclerosis. This CDR3 has 14 amino acids. Germline V gene lookup returns CDR1 SGHTA and CDR2 FQGNSA. The V and J ends lost 8 bases and 1 base respectively, with 14 bases between them. The data were produced by immunoSEQ multiplex PCR, yet TCRdb's version contains in-frame clones alone and is incomplete. The sample yields about 77,000 clones, about 93% seen once. V usage is TRBV7-2 and J usage is TRBJ2-5, with D tentatively TRBD1 (6 bases). The receptor's source is a female donor in good health, enrolled as a control in a pregnancy study. The specimen comprised peripheral blood, sampled after pregnancy. The CDR3 DNA sequence: TGTGCCAGCCGGCCAGGGGTAACCCAAGAGACCCAGTACTTC. Translating it yields CASRPGVTQETQYF.